These 18 T cell receptor beta chains were all obtained from the same sample, sequenced in a study of blood T cell repertoires in COVID-19. The assay was immunoSEQ multiplex PCR, and TCRdb's table has in-frame clones only and misses some. The sample yields a few hundred thousand clones, about 88% seen once. The sequenced material came from peripheral blood. Receptors originate from a man aged 60 to 75 who had recovered from COVID-19.

The rearrangement uses TRBV4-1 and TRBJ1-2; D is unclear. Per germline, CDR1 MGHRA and CDR2 YSYEKL. The CDR3 has 14 amino acids. The V and J ends lost 1 base and 2 bases respectively, with 8 bases between them. CDR3: CASSQVWENYGYTF. In nucleotides, the CDR3 is TGCGCCAGCAGCCAAGTCTGGGAGAACTATGGCTACACCTTC.

The table lists this clone with a count of one. Other DNA sequences in this specimen translate into the identical CDR3. The J gene is TRBJ2-7, the V gene TRBV12-3 or TRBV12-4; TRBD1 might be the D (5 bases). The CDR3 is 13 residues long. V was trimmed by 5 bases and J by 0 bases, leaving 8 bases between them. The CDR3 here is CASSRDSSYEQYF. The CDR3 nucleotides read TGTGCCAGCAGTCGCGACAGCTCCTACGAGCAGTACTTC.

The CDR3 here is CASRDRGGAYNEQFF. CDR3 coding DNA: TGTGCCAGCAGAGACCGCGGGGGGGCCTACAATGAGCAGTTCTTC. V gene TRBV6-5 combines with J gene TRBJ2-1; 9 bases match TRBD2. CDR1 is MNHEY, CDR2 SVGAGI, per germline. The CDR3 length is 15 residues. Trimming took 6 bases from V and 2 from J; bases not matched to a gene: 5.

Regarding this clone: A clone one base away is much larger, so this may be a read error. J is TRBJ1-2 and V is TRBV5-4; TRBD1 matches 7 bases. Germline CDR1 and CDR2: SGHNT and YYREEE (reference sequence). This CDR3 is 11 amino acids long. CDR3 region: CVILTGNGYTF. CDR3 DNA sequence: TGTGTCATCTTGACAGGGAATGGCTACACCTTC.

The chain carries TRBV7-3 and TRBJ2-7; 8 bases agree with TRBD1. Per germline, CDR1 SGHTA and CDR2 FQGTGA. This CDR3 has 14 residues. V was clipped by 5 bases and J by 2 bases; unmatched bases: 5. The CDR3 DNA follows: TGTGCCAGCAGCCTTGGACAGGGCACCTACGAGCAGTACTTC. Its protein is CASSLGQGTYEQYF.

The CDR3 region has the DNA TGTGCCAGTAGAGGGTTAACAGGGTCCGACGAGCAGTACTTC. Encoded protein: CASRGLTGSDEQYF. The gene calls are TRBV19 and TRBJ2-7; TRBD1 might be the D (6 bases). Trimming took off 6 bases at V and 5 bases at J, with 17 bases between the two ends. Germline V gene sequence: CDR1 LNHDA, CDR2 SQIVND (reference sequence). The CDR3 runs 14 residues.

The genes are TRBV6-1 and TRBJ1-1; maybe TRBD1 (5 bases). Deletions cut 2 bases from V and 4 bases from J, with 11 bases between. From germline, CDR1 is MNHNS and CDR2 SASEGT. The CDR3 contains 14 residues. The CDR3 DNA is TGTGCCAGCAGTGAAAGGAGGGGCCCCACTGAAGCTTTCTTT. Translation: CASSERRGPTEAFF.

The chain combines TRBV9 with TRBJ2-2, with unresolved D. The germline V gene has CDR1 SGDLS and CDR2 YYNGEE. The CDR3 totals 14 residues. V lost 0 bases and J 6 bases, leaving 9 bases between the germline ends. The DNA for the CDR3 is TGTGCCAGCAGCGTAGTGCGCGTATCCGGGGAGCTGTTTTTT. Protein sequence: CASSVVRVSGELFF.

This clone came up a few times. This chain uses TRBV11-3 with TRBJ2-1, with 7 bases that match TRBD2. Germline V gene sequence: CDR1 SGHNT, CDR2 YENEEA. The J segment lost 12 bases and the V segment lost 2 bases, leaving 7 bases of the junction unmatched. This CDR3 has 13 residues. This chain's CDR3 is CASSLKSSGGQFF. CDR3 sequence (DNA): TGTGCCAGCAGCTTAAAGTCGTCGGGAGGGCAGTTCTTC.

The DNA of the CDR3 is TGTGCCAGCAGTGACCTAGGGGAAGGGGAGCTGTTTTTT. This translates into CASSDLGEGELFF. The J gene is TRBJ2-2, the V gene TRBV6-4, with a tentative D call TRBD1 (5 bases). Germline-derived CDR1 and CDR2 are MRHNA and SNTAGT. Trimming stripped 2 bases from V and 8 bases from J, with 9 bases between. This CDR3 spans 13 amino acids.

The chain couples TRBV2 to TRBJ1-6, with 8 bases identical to TRBD1. The CDR3 is 14 amino acids. CDR1 and CDR2 from the germline V gene are SNHLY and FYNNEI. J was trimmed by 7 bases and V by 6 bases; bases with no gene match: 5. CDR3 in amino acids: CASRAGTGNSPLHF. The CDR3 DNA sequence: TGTGCCAGCAGAGCCGGGACAGGAAATTCACCCCTCCACTTT.

This chain connects TRBV5-4 to TRBJ1-2; 8 bases map to TRBD1. The CDR3 is 14 residues long. CDR1 SGHNT and CDR2 YYREEE come from the germline V gene (reference sequence). V lost 2 bases to trimming and J lost 8 bases; unmatched junction nucleotides: 8. The CDR3 sequence: CASSFLQGAGGYTF. The CDR3 nucleotides read TGTGCCAGCAGCTTTCTGCAGGGGGCAGGAGGCTACACCTTC.

V is TRBV5-4 and J is TRBJ2-2; 8 bases are shared with TRBD1. Germline lookup yields CDR1 SGHNT and CDR2 YYREEE (reference sequence). The length of the CDR3 is 16 residues. Unmatched junction bases numbered 7, after V lost 3 bases and J lost 3 bases. The CDR3 spells CASSSKDRADTGELFF. The CDR3 DNA follows: TGTGCCAGCAGCTCCAAGGACAGGGCTGACACCGGGGAGCTGTTTTTT.

This chain connects TRBV5-1 to TRBJ2-1; D possibly corresponds to TRBD2 (5 bases). CDR1 SGHRS and CDR2 YFSETQ come from the germline V gene. This CDR3 is 15 amino acids long. V lost 4 bases to trimming and J lost 7 bases, with 18 bases between them. In DNA, the CDR3 is TGCGCCAGCAGCCCCTGGACTGGATCTAAGAATGAGCAGTTCTTC. This gives the protein CASSPWTGSKNEQFF.

The gene calls are TRBV24-1 and TRBJ1-6; unclear D gene. V dropped 8 bases and J dropped 11 bases, with 15 bases sitting between them. CDR3 length: 13 residues. Germline CDR1 and CDR2: KGHDR and SFDVKD. This CDR3 is CATIPEPQAPLHF. The CDR3 nucleotides are TGTGCCACCATCCCCGAACCCCAGGCACCCCTCCACTTT.

The CDR3 DNA sequence: TGTGCCAGCAGGCAGCAGAAATCCCGGGGGGATACGCAGTATTTT. It encodes CASRQQKSRGDTQYF. V and J are TRBV6-6 and TRBJ2-3; D is possibly TRBD2 (6 bases). Germline V gene data show CDR1 as MNHNY and CDR2 as SVGAGI (reference sequence). The CDR3 has 15 residues. V lost 6 bases and J 6 bases, leaving 19 bases between the germline ends.

A single count supports this clone. The V gene is TRBV6-6, the J gene TRBJ2-3; 8 bases fit TRBD2. Germline CDR1 reads MNHNY; CDR2 reads SVGAGI (reference sequence). The CDR3 is made up of 14 amino acids. The J segment lost 2 bases and the V segment lost 6 bases, leaving 4 bases of the junction unmatched. The DNA of the CDR3 is TGTGCCAGCAGGACCGGACTAGCCACAGATACGCAGTATTTT. Amino acid sequence: CASRTGLATDTQYF.

This chain's CDR3 is CASRSHPGGRYNEQFF. CDR3 DNA sequence: TGTGCAAGTCGCTCCCACCCAGGGGGAAGGTACAATGAGCAGTTCTTC. This rearrangement joins TRBV12-2 to TRBJ2-1; no DNA check was done on the table's D call, TRBD1. TRBV12-2 is noted as a pseudogene. The CDR3 is 16 amino acids.